The sequence of this T cell receptor (beta chain) was determined in a study of T cell repertoires in cytomegalovirus infection. Whole-study results and caveats: CMV-specific TCR beta clonotypes restricted by HLA-C were the ones dominating the ex vivo response.

The CDR3 is 11 amino acids. With V trimmed by 11 bases and J by 6 bases, 1 base remained unmatched. TCRdb reprocessed the reads via MiXCR and lists one record per CDR3 protein. The sample consists of roughly 230,000 distinct CDR3 sequences, approximately 17% of them appearing once. This clonotype has a count of ten or more. What it binds is unknown. The chain combines TRBV12-3 or TRBV12-4 with TRBJ2-2, with TRBD1 matching 9 bases. The specimen sequenced was CD8+ T cells from PBMCs. The TCR sequence derives from a human donor in good health (CMV status not recorded). Some clones in this sample may be carry-over from other donors' samples. The CDR3 DNA reads as TGTGCCGGGACAGGGTCCGGGGAGCTGTTTTTT. Translating gives CAGTGSGELFF.